This is a list of T cell receptor beta chains from one sample in a study of T-cell memory formation after mild COVID-19. TCRdb redid the calling of the 5' RACE reads with MiXCR, one entry per CDR3 protein. The repertoire holds some 450,000 distinct CDR3 sequences, with roughly 18% as singletons. What was sequenced was PBMCs or a T cell subset sorted from them (not recorded which). The receptors derive from a man aged 18 to 35 who had mild COVID-19 (a few samples of this study predate the infection). Cell type and time point are not known. The CDR3 runs from the conserved cysteine through the conserved F or W.

V	CDR3
TRBV18	CASSRNSGGQNEQFF
TRBV7-9	CASSSGLPPGNEQFF
TRBV7-9	CASSEDRYEQYF
TRBV6-4	CASSEGFGMGEQYF
TRBV19	CASSKGGSVHQPQHF
TRBV4-3	CASSSGIYNEQFF
TRBV5-1	CASSLGGLAGASTDTQYF
TRBV7-2	CASSLGPMAGANVLTF
TRBV7-2	CASSLNRARRTDTQYF
TRBV7-2	CASSFNGFYGAFF
TRBV28	CASSLSRGLAVPGETQYF
TRBV5-1	CASSLAGDLYGYTF
TRBV4-1	CASSQLPGGTSKNIQYF
TRBV12-3/TRBV12-4	CASSRGLLQGNEKLFF
TRBV11-3	CASSKDDKKLFF
TRBV4-2	CASSQDRSELNYGYTF
TRBV5-1	CASSLGRLAGSTDTQYF
TRBV15	CATSGLRTGAEGTQYF
TRBV20-1	CSARPAGGSDYGYTF
TRBV4-3	CASSQSATTDTQYF
TRBV14	CASSQPGVIAEAFF
TRBV6-5	CASSAGQLSGNTIYF
TRBV11-2	CAGGSPTADTQYF
TRBV6-6	CASRVPLFGQPQHF
TRBV29-1	CSVEPLDRGLTEAFF
TRBV14	CASSPGTSGGPSVPSHPTDTQYF
TRBV4-3	CASSPPAYNEQFF
TRBV5-1	CASRAGTFADEKLFF
TRBV9	CASSFAGGRETQYF
TRBV5-1	CASSLQGDYGYTF
TRBV27	CASSSYRDRGGYGYTF
TRBV7-9	CASRSRGGGLDTQYF
TRBV25-1	CASRGQGDSPLHF
TRBV7-6	CASSLGAGGNNEQFF
TRBV25-1	CASSDSGTGHTEAFF
TRBV18	CASSPRSGTSGASYNEQFF
TRBV18	CASSPRTSRGHEQYF
TRBV7-3	CASSQNGVSGGHSSYNEQFF
TRBV12-3/TRBV12-4	CATSPGGEPQHF